This note documents a single T cell receptor beta chain sequence. The sample comes from a study of cytomegalovirus exposure and HLA in healthy donors. V was cut by 6 bases and J by 2 bases, with 8 bases left in between. This CDR3 contains 12 residues. Looked up from germline, CDR1 is KGHSH and CDR2 is LQKENI. Primers included in the PCR were 60 Vbeta and 13 Jbeta primers. Original processing methods: An analysis that came later counted 60 million to 80 million unique TCR beta chains, approximately 10 million shared. The repertoire was sequenced with immunoSEQ multiplex PCR; TCRdb's copy has only in-frame clones and lacks some. The V and J calls and clone size come from that table; D and trimming were worked out from the DNA. Found here are some 130,000 clones, more than 80% of them singletons; the top ten hold 3.3%.

The material sequenced was PBMCs. This clonotype was sampled from a male donor in good health and CMV-seronegative. The chain joins TRBV18 to TRBJ2-7, with a weak D call TRBD1 (6 bases). CDR3 nucleotides: TGTGCCAGCTCCTCAGGGGCCTACGAGCAGTACTTC. Protein: CASSSGAYEQYF.